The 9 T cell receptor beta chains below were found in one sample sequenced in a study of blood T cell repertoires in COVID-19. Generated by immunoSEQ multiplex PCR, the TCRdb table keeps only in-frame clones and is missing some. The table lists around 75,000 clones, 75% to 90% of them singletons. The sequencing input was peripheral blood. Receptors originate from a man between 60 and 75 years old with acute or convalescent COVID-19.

CDR3 residues: CASSVGLAGVEQFF. For the CDR3, the DNA is TGTGCCAGCAGCGTAGGGCTAGCGGGAGTGGAGCAGTTCTTC. The rearrangement links TRBV9 to TRBJ2-1, with 10 positions matching TRBD2. Germline V gene lookup returns CDR1 SGDLS and CDR2 YYNGEE. The CDR3 totals 14 residues. Unmatched junction bases numbered 4, after V lost 0 bases and J lost 10 bases.

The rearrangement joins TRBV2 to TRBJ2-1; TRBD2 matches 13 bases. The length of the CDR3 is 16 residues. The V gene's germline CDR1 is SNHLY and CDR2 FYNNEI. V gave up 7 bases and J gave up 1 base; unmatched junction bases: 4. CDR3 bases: TGTGCCAGCAACGGGGGACTAGCGGGATCCTACAATGAGCAGTTCTTC. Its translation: CASNGGLAGSYNEQFF.

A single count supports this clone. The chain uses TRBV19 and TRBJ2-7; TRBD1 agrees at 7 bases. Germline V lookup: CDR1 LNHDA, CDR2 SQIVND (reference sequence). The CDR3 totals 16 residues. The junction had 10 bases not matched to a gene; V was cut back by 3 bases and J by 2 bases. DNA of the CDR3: TGTGCCAGTAGTATCGCGGCACAGGGGTTTACCTACGAGCAGTACTTC. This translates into CASSIAAQGFTYEQYF. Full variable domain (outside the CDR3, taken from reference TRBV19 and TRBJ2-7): DGGITQSPKYLFRKEGQNVTLSCEQNLNHDAMYWYRQDPGQGLRLIYYSQIVNDFQKGDIAEGYSVSREKKESFPLTVTSAQKNPTAFYLCASSIAAQGFTYEQYFGPGTRLTVT.

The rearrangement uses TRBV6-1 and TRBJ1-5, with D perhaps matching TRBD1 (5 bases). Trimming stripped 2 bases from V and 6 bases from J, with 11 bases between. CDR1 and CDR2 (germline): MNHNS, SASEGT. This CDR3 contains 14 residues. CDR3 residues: CASSEWARAQPQHF. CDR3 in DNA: TGTGCCAGCAGTGAATGGGCCAGGGCTCAGCCCCAGCATTTT.

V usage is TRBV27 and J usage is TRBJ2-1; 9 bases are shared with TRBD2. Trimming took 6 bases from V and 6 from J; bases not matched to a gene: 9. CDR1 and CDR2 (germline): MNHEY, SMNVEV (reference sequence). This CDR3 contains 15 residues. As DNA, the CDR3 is TGTGCCAGCAGACGCGGGGGGGGTGTCTTCAATGAGCAGTTCTTC. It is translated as CASRRGGGVFNEQFF.

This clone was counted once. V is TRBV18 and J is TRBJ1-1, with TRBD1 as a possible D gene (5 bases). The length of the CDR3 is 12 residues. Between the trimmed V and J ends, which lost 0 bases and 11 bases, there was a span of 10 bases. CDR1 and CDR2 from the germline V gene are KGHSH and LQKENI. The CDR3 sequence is CASSPPGGVAFF. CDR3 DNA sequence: TGTGCCAGCTCACCACCCGGAGGGGTTGCTTTCTTT.

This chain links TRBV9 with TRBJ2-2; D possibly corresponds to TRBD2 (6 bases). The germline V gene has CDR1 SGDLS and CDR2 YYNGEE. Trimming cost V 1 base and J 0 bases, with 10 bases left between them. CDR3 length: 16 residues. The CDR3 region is CASSVFSGANTGELFF. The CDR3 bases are TGTGCCAGCAGCGTATTCTCGGGGGCGAACACCGGGGAGCTGTTTTTT.

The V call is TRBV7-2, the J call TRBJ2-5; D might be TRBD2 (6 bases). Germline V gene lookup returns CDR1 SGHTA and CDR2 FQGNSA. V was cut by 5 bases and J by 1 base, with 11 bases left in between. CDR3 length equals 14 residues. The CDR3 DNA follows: TGTGCCAGCAGCCCCGGGACTGGCCAAGAGACCCAGTACTTC. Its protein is CASSPGTGQETQYF.

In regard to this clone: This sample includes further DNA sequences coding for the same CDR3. CDR3 DNA: TGTGCCAGCAGCTTAGCTCGTAACCAAGAGACCCAGTACTTC. This sequence encodes CASSLARNQETQYF. This sequence joins TRBV11-2 and TRBJ2-5; D ambiguous. CDR1 is SGHAT and CDR2 is FQNNGV in the germline V gene. The CDR3 sequence is 14 residues long. Trimming shortened V by 1 base and J by 0 bases, and 6 bases separated the two germline ends. The variable domain in full, with the rest retrieved from reference TRBV11-2 and TRBJ2-5, is EAGVAQSPRYKIIEKRQSVAFWCNPISGHATLYWYQQILGQGPKLLIQFQNNGVVDDSQLPKDRFSAERLKGVDSTLKIQPAKLEDSAVYLCASSLARNQETQYFGPGTRLLVL.